The sequence of this TCR beta chain was determined in a study of T cells after posttransplantation cyclophosphamide. Study-level results: Later post-transplant blood repertoires were often dominated by donor CD8+ memory clones. Recipient CMV seropositivity and CMV reactivation strongly tracked TRB clonality. TRB overlap between skin or GI tissue T cells and blood was limited.

Comment on this clone: Its antigen is undetermined.

The naive gate required viable CD3+CD4+ or CD3+CD8+ cells with CCR7+CD45RA+CD45RO-CD95-CD27+CD28+ phenotype. The data were produced by immunoSEQ multiplex PCR, yet TCRdb's version contains in-frame clones alone and is incomplete. The repertoire holds 25,000 to 40,000 clones, with more than 85% as singletons. Unmatched junction bases numbered 7, after V lost 5 bases and J lost 1 base. This CDR3 contains 15 residues. From germline, CDR1 is MNHNS and CDR2 SASEGT. The J gene is TRBJ1-2, the V gene TRBV6-1, with TRBD1 matching over 7 bases. The sequenced material came from naive CD4+ T cells sorted from blood. This sequence originates from a young man in good health and a related stem cell transplant donor. The CDR3: CASSPTRDSNYGYTF. DNA of the CDR3: TGTGCCAGCAGTCCAACCCGGGACAGTAACTATGGCTACACCTTC.